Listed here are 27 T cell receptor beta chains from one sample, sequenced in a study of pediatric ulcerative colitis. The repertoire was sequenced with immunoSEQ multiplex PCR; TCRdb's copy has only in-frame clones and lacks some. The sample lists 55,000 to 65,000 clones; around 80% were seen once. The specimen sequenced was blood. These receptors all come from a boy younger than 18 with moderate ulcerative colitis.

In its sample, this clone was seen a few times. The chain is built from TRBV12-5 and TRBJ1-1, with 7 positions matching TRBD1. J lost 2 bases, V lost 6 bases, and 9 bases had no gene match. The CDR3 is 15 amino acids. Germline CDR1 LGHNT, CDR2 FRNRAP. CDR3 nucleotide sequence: TGTGCTAGTGGACCCGCCGGGACAGTCAACACTGAAGCTTTCTTT. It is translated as CASGPAGTVNTEAFF.

CDR3 region: CASSFDSLNTEAFF. The CDR3, as DNA: TGTGCCAGCAGCTTCGACAGCCTGAACACTGAAGCTTTCTTT. The rearrangement links TRBV5-4 to TRBJ1-1; perhaps TRBD1 as D (5 bases). The CDR3 contains 14 residues. CDR1 and CDR2 from the germline V gene are SGHNT and YYREEE (reference sequence). V lost 2 bases and J lost 0, with 8 bases in between.

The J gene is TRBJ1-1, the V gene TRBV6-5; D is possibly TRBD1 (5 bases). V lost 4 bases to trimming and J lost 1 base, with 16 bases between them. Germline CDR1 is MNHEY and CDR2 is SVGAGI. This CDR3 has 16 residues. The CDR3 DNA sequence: TGTGCCAGCAGTTCCCTTATGTGGGGCCGGAACACTGAAGCTTTCTTT. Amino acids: CASSSLMWGRNTEAFF.

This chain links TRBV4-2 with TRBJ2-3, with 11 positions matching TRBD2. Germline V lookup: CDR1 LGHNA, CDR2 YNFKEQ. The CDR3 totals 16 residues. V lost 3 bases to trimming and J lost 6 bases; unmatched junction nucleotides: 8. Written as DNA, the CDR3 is TGTGCCAGCAGCCACCATAGCGGGAGGGTGATGGATACGCAGTATTTT. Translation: CASSHHSGRVMDTQYF.

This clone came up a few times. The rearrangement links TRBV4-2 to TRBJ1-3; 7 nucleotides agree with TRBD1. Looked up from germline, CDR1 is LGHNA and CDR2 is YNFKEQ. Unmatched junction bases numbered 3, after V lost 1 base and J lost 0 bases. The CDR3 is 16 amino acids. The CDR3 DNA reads TGTGCCAGCAGCCAAGGGAAGGGGGCCTCTGGAAACACCATATATTTT. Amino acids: CASSQGKGASGNTIYF.

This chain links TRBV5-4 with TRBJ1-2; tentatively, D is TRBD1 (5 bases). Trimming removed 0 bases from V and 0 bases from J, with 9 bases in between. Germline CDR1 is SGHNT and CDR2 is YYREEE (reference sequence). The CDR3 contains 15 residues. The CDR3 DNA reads TGTGCCAGCAGCTTGGTTCAGGGTACTAACTATGGCTACACCTTC. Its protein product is CASSLVQGTNYGYTF.

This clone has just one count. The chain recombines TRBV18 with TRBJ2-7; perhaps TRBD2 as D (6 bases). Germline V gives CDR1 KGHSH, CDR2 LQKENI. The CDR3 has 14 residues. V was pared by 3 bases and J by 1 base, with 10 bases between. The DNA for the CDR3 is TGTGCCAGCTCACCTTCTGGGACTTCCTACGAGCAGTACTTC. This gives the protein CASSPSGTSYEQYF.

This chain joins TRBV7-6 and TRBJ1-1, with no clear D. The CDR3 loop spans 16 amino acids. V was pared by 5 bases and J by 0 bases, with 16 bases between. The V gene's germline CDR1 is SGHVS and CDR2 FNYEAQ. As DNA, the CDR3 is TGTGCCAGCAGCCCTTATTCGGACCGTATGAACACTGAAGCTTTCTTT. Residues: CASSPYSDRMNTEAFF. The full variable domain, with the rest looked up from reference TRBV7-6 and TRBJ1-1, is GAGVSQSPRYKVTKRGQDVALRCDPISGHVSLYWYRQALGQGPEFLTYFNYEAQQDKSGLPNDRFSAERPEGSISTLTIQRTEQRDSAMYRCASSPYSDRMNTEAFFGQGTRLTVV.

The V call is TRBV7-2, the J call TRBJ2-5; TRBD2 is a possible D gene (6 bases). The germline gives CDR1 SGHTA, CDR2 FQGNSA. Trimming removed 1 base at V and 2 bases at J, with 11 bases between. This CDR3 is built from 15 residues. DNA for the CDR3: TGTGCCAGCAGCTTAGGTTTCGGGGGTCAAGAGACCCAGTACTTC. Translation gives CASSLGFGGQETQYF.

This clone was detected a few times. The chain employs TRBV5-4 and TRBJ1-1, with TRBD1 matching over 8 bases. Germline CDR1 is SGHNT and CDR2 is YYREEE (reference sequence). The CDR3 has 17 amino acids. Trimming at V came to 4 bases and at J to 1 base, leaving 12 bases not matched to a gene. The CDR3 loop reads CASSGWTGYGRNTEAFF. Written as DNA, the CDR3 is TGTGCCAGCAGCGGATGGACAGGGTACGGAAGGAACACTGAAGCTTTCTTT.

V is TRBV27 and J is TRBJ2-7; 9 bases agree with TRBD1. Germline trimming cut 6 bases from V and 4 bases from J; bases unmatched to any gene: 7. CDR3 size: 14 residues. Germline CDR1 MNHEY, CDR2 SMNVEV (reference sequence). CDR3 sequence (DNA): TGTGCCAGCAGGCCGACAGGGGGGCAGTACGAGCAGTACTTC. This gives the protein CASRPTGGQYEQYF.

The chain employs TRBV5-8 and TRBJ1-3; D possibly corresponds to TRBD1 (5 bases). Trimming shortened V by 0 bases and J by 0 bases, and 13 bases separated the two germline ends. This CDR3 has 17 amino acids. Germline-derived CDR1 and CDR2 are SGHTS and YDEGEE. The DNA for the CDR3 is TGTGCCAGCAGCTTGGGAAGGGGCCCCCTCTCTGGAAACACCATATATTTT. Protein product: CASSLGRGPLSGNTIYF. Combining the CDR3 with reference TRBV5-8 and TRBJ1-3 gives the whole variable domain EAGVTQSPTHLIKTRGQQATLRCSPISGHTSVYWYQQALGLGLQFLLWYDEGEERNRGNFPPRFSGRQFPNYSSELNVNALELEDSALYLCASSLGRGPLSGNTIYFGEGSWLTVV.

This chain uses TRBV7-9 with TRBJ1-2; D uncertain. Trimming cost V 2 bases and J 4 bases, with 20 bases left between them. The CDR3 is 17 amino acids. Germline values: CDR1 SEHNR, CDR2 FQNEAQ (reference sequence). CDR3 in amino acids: CASSLFPGPVTFYGYTF. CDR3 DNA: TGTGCCAGCAGCTTATTTCCCGGGCCGGTAACCTTCTATGGCTACACCTTC.

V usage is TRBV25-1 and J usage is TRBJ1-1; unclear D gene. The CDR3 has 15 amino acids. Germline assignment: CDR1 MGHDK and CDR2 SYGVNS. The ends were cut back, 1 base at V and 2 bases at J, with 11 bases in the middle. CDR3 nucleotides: TGTGCCAGCAGTGAATCTTTTTCGGGTAACACTGAAGCTTTCTTT. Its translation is CASSESFSGNTEAFF.

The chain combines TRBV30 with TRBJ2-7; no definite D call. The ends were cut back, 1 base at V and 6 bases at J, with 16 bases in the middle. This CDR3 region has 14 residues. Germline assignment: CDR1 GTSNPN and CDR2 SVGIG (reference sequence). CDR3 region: CAWSAASPPFEQYF. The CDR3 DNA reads TGTGCCTGGAGTGCGGCGAGCCCCCCCTTCGAGCAGTACTTC.

The CDR3 DNA reads as TGCGCCAGCAGCTTGGAACCAGGGGTTGACTATGGCTACACCTTC. Translated, it gives CASSLEPGVDYGYTF. V usage is TRBV5-1 and J usage is TRBJ1-2, with D possibly being TRBD1 (6 bases). Germline V CDR1 and CDR2: SGHRS, YFSETQ. V lost 0 bases to trimming and J lost 3 bases, with 12 bases between them. There are 15 residues in the CDR3.

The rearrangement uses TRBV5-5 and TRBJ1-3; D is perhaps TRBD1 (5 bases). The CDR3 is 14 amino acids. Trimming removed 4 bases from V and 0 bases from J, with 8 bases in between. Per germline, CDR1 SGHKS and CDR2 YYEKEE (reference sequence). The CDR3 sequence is CASSVDSSGNTIYF. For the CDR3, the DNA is TGTGCCAGCAGCGTTGACAGCTCTGGAAACACCATATATTTT. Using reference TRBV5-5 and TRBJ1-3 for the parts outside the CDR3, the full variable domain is DAGVTQSPTHLIKTRGQQVTLRCSPISGHKSVSWYQQVLGQGPQFIFQYYEKEERGRGNFPDRFSARQFPNYSSELNVNALLLGDSALYLCASSVDSSGNTIYFGEGSWLTVV.

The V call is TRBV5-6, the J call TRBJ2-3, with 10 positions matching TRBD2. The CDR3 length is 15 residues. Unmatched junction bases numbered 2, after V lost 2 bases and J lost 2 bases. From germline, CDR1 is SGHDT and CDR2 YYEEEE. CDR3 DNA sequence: TGTGCCAGCAGCTTACTAGCGGGGTTCACAGATACGCAGTATTTT. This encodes CASSLLAGFTDTQYF.

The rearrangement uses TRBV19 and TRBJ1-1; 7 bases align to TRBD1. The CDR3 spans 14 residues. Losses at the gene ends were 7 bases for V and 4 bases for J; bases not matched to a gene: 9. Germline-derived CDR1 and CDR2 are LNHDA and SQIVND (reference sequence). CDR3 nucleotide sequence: TGTGCCAGTATCCGAGACAGGGAGATCACTGAAGCTTTCTTT. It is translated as CASIRDREITEAFF.

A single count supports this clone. In DNA form, the CDR3 reads TGTGCCAGCAGTGATAATTTTGGCAGCTACGAGCAGTACTTC. This encodes CASSDNFGSYEQYF. J is TRBJ2-7 and V is TRBV25-1; D gene ambiguous. The CDR3 contains 14 residues. V lost 3 bases, J lost 3 bases, and 12 bases lay in between. The germline gives CDR1 MGHDK, CDR2 SYGVNS.

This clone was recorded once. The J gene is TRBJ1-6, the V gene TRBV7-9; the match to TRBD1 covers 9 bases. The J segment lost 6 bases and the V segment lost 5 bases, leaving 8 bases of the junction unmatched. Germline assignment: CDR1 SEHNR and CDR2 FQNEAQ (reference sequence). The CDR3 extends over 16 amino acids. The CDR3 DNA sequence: TGTGCCAGCAGCAAAGACAGGGGGGTTGGTAATTCACCCCTCCACTTT. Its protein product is CASSKDRGVGNSPLHF.

The CDR3 coding sequence is TGCGCCAGCAGCCAAGATTCCGGGACACAAAATGAAAAACTGTTTTTT. Translating gives CASSQDSGTQNEKLFF. This chain links TRBV4-1 with TRBJ1-4; TRBD1 might be the D (6 bases). V shed 0 bases and J shed 5 bases, with 13 bases lying between them. Germline V CDR1 and CDR2: MGHRA, YSYEKL. The CDR3 sequence is 16 residues long.

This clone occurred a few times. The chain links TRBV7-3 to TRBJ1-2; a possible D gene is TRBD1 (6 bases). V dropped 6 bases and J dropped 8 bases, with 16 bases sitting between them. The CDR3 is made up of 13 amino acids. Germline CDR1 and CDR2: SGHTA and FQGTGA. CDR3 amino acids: CASSSTGGRGYTF. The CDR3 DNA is TGTGCCAGCAGTTCAACCGGGGGGCGCGGCTACACCTTC.

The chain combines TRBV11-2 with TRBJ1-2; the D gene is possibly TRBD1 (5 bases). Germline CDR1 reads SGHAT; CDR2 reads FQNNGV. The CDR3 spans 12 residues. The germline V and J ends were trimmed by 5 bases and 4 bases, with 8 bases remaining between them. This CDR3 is CASSRDSYGYTF. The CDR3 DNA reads TGTGCCAGCAGCCGTGACAGCTATGGCTACACCTTC.

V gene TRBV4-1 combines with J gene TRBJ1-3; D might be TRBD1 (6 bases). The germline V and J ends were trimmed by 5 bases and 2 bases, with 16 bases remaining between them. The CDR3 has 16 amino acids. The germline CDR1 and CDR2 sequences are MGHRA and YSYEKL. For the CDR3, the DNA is TGCGCCAGCAGCTTCGAACCACAGGGAGCTGGAAACACCATATATTTT. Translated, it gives CASSFEPQGAGNTIYF.

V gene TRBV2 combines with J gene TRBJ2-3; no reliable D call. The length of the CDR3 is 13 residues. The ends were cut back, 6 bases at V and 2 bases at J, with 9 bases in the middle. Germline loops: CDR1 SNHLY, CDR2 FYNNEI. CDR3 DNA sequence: TGTGCCAGCAGCCATACAGACACAGATACGCAGTATTTT. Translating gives CASSHTDTDTQYF.

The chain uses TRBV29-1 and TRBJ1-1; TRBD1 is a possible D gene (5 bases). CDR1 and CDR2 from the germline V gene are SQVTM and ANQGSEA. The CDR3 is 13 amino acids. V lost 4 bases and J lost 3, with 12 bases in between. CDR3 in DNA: TGCAGCGTTGGGACACGCATCGACACTGAAGCTTTCTTT. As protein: CSVGTRIDTEAFF.